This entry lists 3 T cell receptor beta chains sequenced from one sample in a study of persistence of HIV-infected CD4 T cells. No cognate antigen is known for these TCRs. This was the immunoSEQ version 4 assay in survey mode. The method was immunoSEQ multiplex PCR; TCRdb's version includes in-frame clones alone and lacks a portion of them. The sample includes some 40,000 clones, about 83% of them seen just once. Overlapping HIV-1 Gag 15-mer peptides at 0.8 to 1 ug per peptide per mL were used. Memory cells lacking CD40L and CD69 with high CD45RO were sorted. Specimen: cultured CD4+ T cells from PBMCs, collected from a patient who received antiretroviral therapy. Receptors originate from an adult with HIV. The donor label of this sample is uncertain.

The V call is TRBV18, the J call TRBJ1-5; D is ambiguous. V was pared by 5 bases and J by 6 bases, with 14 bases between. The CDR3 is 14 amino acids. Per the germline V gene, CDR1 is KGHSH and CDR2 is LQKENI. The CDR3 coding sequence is TGTGCCAGCTCATCGGGATCGGGCGGTCAGCCCCAGCATTTT. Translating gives CASSSGSGGQPQHF.

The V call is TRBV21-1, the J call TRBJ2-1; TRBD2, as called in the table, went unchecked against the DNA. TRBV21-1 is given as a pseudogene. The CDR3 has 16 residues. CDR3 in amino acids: CASSKDGAEGNNEQFF. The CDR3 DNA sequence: TGTGCCAGCAGCAAAGATGGAGCGGAGGGGAACAATGAGCAGTTCTTC.

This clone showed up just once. This chain's CDR3 is CASSIIGFGEQYF. CDR3 bases: TGTGCCAGTAGTATTATAGGTTTCGGCGAGCAGTACTTC. The J gene is TRBJ2-7, the V gene TRBV19; no firm D call. Germline V gene data show CDR1 as LNHDA and CDR2 as SQIVND (reference sequence). The V and J ends lost 3 bases and 6 bases respectively, with 12 bases between them. This CDR3 has 13 amino acids.